These 9 T cell receptor beta chains came from one sample sequenced in a study of T-cell memory formation after mild COVID-19. MiXCR, applied by TCRdb to the 5' RACE reads, yields one record per CDR3 protein. The sample holds 100,000 to 150,000 distinct CDR3 sequences, roughly 15% seen once. Sequenced material: PBMCs or a T cell subset sorted from them (not recorded which). All receptors come from an adult woman who had mild COVID-19 (a few samples of this study predate the infection). Cell type and time point are not known.

CDR3 amino acids: CSVEGFDRGQETQYF. As DNA, the CDR3 is TGCAGCGTTGAAGGCTTCGACAGGGGCCAAGAGACCCAGTACTTC. The chain carries TRBV29-1 and TRBJ2-5; TRBD1 matches at 8 bases. The CDR3 loop spans 15 amino acids. Germline CDR1 SQVTM, CDR2 ANQGSEA. V lost 1 base, J lost 1 base, and 5 bases stayed unmatched.

This clonotype was seen only a few times. This chain connects TRBV24-1 to TRBJ2-1, with 8 bases identical to TRBD1. From germline, CDR1 is KGHDR and CDR2 SFDVKD. Germline trimming cut 3 bases from V and 3 bases from J; bases unmatched to any gene: 6. The CDR3 loop spans 16 amino acids. CDR3 in DNA: TGTGCCACCAGTGATCCGCAGGGGACAGGCTACAATGAGCAGTTCTTC. Translation gives CATSDPQGTGYNEQFF.

This clonotype occurred many times. The chain has TRBV5-1 and TRBJ2-5; the D is unclear. CDR1 is SGHRS and CDR2 is YFSETQ in the germline V gene. Trimming cost V 4 bases and J 2 bases, with 9 bases left between them. The CDR3 extends over 13 amino acids. Here the CDR3 DNA reads TGCGCCAGCAGCCTCGGCCCTCAAGAGACCCAGTACTTC. Its translation is CASSLGPQETQYF.

A few counts support this clonotype. The chain is built from TRBV15 and TRBJ2-7; 8 positions agree with TRBD1. Trimming took 1 base from V and 4 from J; bases not matched to a gene: 6. The CDR3 consists of 15 residues. Germline V CDR1 and CDR2: LNHNV, YYDKDF (reference sequence). The CDR3 coding sequence is TGTGCCACCAGCAGAGTGGGACAGGCCTTTTACGAGCAGTACTTC. This codes for CATSRVGQAFYEQYF.

This clonotype was seen only a few times. V and J are TRBV29-1 and TRBJ2-3, with 7 bases identical to TRBD1. CDR3 length equals 13 residues. The V gene end was trimmed by 6 bases and the J gene end by 2 bases; junction bases not matched to a gene: 5. Germline CDR1 SQVTM, CDR2 ANQGSEA. CDR3 in DNA: TGCAGCGTGTCGGGACAGTCCACAGATACGCAGTATTTT. It is translated as CSVSGQSTDTQYF.

V usage is TRBV11-2 and J usage is TRBJ2-4; 9 bases match TRBD1. The CDR3 loop spans 22 amino acids. Germline-derived CDR1 and CDR2 are SGHAT and FQNNGV. V lost 5 bases to trimming and J lost 0 bases; unmatched junction nucleotides: 23. DNA for the CDR3: TGTGCCAGCAGCGTCCGGGACAGGGCCCGGGGAGGATTACTCCTAGCCAAAAACATTCAGTACTTC. This codes for CASSVRDRARGGLLLAKNIQYF.

The chain recombines TRBV7-3 with TRBJ2-7, with TRBD1 identical over 7 bases. CDR1 SGHTA and CDR2 FQGTGA come from the germline V gene. J lost 6 bases, V lost 5 bases, and 7 bases had no gene match. The CDR3 is 13 residues long. CDR3 loop: CASSRQGDSEQYF. The CDR3 coding sequence is TGTGCCAGCAGCAGACAGGGTGACTCCGAGCAGTACTTC.

V is TRBV15 and J is TRBJ2-7, with TRBD2 identical over 11 bases. CDR3 size: 14 residues. Germline V gives CDR1 LNHNV, CDR2 YYDKDF (reference sequence). Trimming took 5 bases from V and 1 from J; bases not matched to a gene: 1. CDR3 sequence (DNA): TGTGCCACCAGCCGGACTAGCGGGTCCTACGAGCAGTACTTC. Translation: CATSRTSGSYEQYF.

V and J are TRBV11-3 and TRBJ2-1; 10 positions agree with TRBD2. V was pared by 4 bases and J by 5 bases, with 5 bases of the junction left unmatched. The CDR3 runs to 15 residues. The V gene's germline CDR1 is SGHNT and CDR2 YENEEA. CDR3 protein: CASSSTGTSDNEQFF. The CDR3 DNA follows: TGTGCCAGCAGCTCCACCGGGACTAGCGACAATGAGCAGTTCTTC.